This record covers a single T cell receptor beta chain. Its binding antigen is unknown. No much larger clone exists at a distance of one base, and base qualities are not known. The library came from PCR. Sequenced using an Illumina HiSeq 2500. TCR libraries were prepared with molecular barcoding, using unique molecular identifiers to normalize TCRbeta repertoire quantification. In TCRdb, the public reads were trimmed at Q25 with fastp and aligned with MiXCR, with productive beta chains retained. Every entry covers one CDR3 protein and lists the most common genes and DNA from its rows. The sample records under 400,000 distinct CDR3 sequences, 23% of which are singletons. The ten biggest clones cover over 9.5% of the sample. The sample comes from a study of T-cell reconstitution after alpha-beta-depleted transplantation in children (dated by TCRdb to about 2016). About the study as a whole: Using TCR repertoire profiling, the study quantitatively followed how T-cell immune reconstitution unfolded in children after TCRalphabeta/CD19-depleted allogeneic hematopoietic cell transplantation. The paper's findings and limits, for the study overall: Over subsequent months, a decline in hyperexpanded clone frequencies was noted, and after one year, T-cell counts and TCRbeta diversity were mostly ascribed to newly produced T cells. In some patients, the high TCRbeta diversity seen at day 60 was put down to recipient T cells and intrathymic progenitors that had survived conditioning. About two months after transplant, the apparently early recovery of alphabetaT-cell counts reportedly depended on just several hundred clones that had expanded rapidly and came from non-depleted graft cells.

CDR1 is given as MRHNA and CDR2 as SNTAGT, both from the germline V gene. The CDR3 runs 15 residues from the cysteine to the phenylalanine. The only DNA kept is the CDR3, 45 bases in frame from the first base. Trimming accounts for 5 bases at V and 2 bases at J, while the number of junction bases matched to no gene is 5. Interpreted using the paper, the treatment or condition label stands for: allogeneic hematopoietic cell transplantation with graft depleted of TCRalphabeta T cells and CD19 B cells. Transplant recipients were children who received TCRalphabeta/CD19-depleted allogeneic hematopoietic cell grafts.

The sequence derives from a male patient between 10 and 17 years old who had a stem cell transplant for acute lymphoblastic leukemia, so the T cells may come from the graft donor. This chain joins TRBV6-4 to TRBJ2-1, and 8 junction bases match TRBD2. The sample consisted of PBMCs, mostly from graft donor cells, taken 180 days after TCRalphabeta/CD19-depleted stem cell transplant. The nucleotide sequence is TGTGCCAGCAGTCCCCTAGCGGGCACCTACAATGAGCAGTTCTTC. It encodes CASSPLAGTYNEQFF.